These T cell receptor beta chains were read from a single sample in a study of CD8 T cells in ankylosing spondylitis. MiXCR, applied by TCRdb to the 5' RACE reads, yields one record per CDR3 protein. The table lists several thousand distinct CDR3 sequences, more than 7.5% of them singletons. The sequencing sample was made of blood, either unsorted or a sorted T cell fraction (not recorded which). The source is a male donor with ankylosing spondylitis or in good health (not recorded which). CDR3s include the opening cysteine and the closing phenylalanine or tryptophan. Each record gives: clone size, V gene, D gene, CDR3 length, J gene, CDR3 protein, CDR3 DNA. A D gene is named only where the DNA matches it firmly. Size tells how often a clone was seen (once, few, many) or the class of an expanded clone, and some rows leave it out.

clone_size: medium-sized; v_call: TRBV9; d_call: -; cdr3_length: 15; j_call: TRBJ1-2; cdr3_aa: CASSASGGAGYGYTF; cdr3_nt: TGTGCCAGCAGCGCCTCTGGGGGGGCGGGCTATGGCTACACCTTC
clone_size: many; v_call: TRBV9; d_call: -; cdr3_length: 14; j_call: TRBJ1-2; cdr3_aa: CASSVGSSPSGYTF; cdr3_nt: TGTGCCAGCAGCGTGGGCAGTTCCCCGAGTGGCTACACCTTC
clone_size: -; v_call: TRBV5-1; d_call: -; cdr3_length: 18; j_call: TRBJ1-4; cdr3_aa: CASSLVIWRDGENEKLFF; cdr3_nt: TGCGCCAGCAGCTTGGTAATCTGGCGGGACGGGGAGAATGAAAAACTGTTTTTT
clone_size: medium-sized; v_call: TRBV9; d_call: -; cdr3_length: 14; j_call: TRBJ2-1; cdr3_aa: CASSGESGWNEQFF; cdr3_nt: TGTGCCAGCAGCGGAGAATCAGGGTGGAATGAGCAGTTCTTC
clone_size: medium-sized; v_call: TRBV9; d_call: TRBD1; cdr3_length: 16; j_call: TRBJ1-1; cdr3_aa: CASSVADRGGWTEAFF; cdr3_nt: TGTGCCAGCAGCGTAGCGGACAGGGGGGGGTGGACTGAAGCTTTCTTT
clone_size: medium-sized; v_call: TRBV9; d_call: -; cdr3_length: 15; j_call: TRBJ1-3; cdr3_aa: CASSVTAYSGNTIYF; cdr3_nt: TGTGCCAGCAGCGTCACAGCCTACTCTGGAAACACCATATATTTT
clone_size: -; v_call: TRBV9; d_call: TRBD1; cdr3_length: 14; j_call: TRBJ1-1; cdr3_aa: CASSVDRENTEAFF; cdr3_nt: TGTGCCAGCAGCGTTGACAGGGAGAACACTGAAGCTTTCTTT
clone_size: few; v_call: TRBV9; d_call: TRBD2; cdr3_length: 18; j_call: TRBJ2-1; cdr3_aa: CASSVGGSGRAEGNEQFF; cdr3_nt: TGTGCCAGCAGCGTAGGGGGGAGCGGGAGGGCCGAAGGCAATGAGCAGTTCTTC
clone_size: many; v_call: TRBV9; d_call: TRBD1; cdr3_length: 17; j_call: TRBJ2-2; cdr3_aa: CASSSYWGTGESGELFF; cdr3_nt: TGTGCCAGCAGCTCCTACTGGGGGACAGGGGAGTCCGGGGAGCTGTTTTTT
clone_size: many; v_call: TRBV9; d_call: TRBD1; cdr3_length: 19; j_call: TRBJ2-4; cdr3_aa: CASSTGGDSGPSAKNIQYF; cdr3_nt: TGTGCCAGCAGCACAGGGGGAGACAGCGGGCCATCCGCCAAAAACATTCAGTACTTC
clone_size: medium-sized; v_call: TRBV9; d_call: -; cdr3_length: 16; j_call: TRBJ2-1; cdr3_aa: CASSVEVRIGYNEQFF; cdr3_nt: TGTGCCAGCAGCGTAGAGGTGCGGATAGGCTACAATGAGCAGTTCTTC
clone_size: -; v_call: TRBV9; d_call: TRBD1; cdr3_length: 16; j_call: TRBJ2-1; cdr3_aa: CASSTPDRDPYNEQFF; cdr3_nt: TGTGCCAGCAGCACTCCGGACAGGGACCCCTACAATGAGCAGTTCTTC
clone_size: medium-sized; v_call: TRBV9; d_call: TRBD2; cdr3_length: 15; j_call: TRBJ2-1; cdr3_aa: CASNVGGTSFNEQFF; cdr3_nt: TGTGCCAGCAACGTGGGAGGGACTAGTTTCAATGAGCAGTTCTTC
clone_size: many; v_call: TRBV9; d_call: -; cdr3_length: 15; j_call: TRBJ2-3; cdr3_aa: CASSVVAESTDTQYF; cdr3_nt: TGTGCCAGCAGCGTAGTAGCGGAGAGCACAGATACGCAGTATTTT
clone_size: few; v_call: TRBV9; d_call: TRBD2; cdr3_length: 15; j_call: TRBJ2-3; cdr3_aa: CASSVGGGKTDTQYF; cdr3_nt: TGTGCCAGCAGCGTGGGCGGGGGGAAGACAGATACGCAGTATTTT
clone_size: -; v_call: TRBV9; d_call: -; cdr3_length: 17; j_call: TRBJ2-5; cdr3_aa: CASSVGGVTGMRETQYF; cdr3_nt: TGTGCCAGCAGCGTTGGGGGGGTGACAGGGATGAGGGAGACCCAGTACTTC
clone_size: -; v_call: TRBV9; d_call: -; cdr3_length: 12; j_call: TRBJ2-1; cdr3_aa: CASSPDYNEQFF; cdr3_nt: TGTGCCAGCAGCCCCGACTACAATGAGCAGTTCTTC
clone_size: many; v_call: TRBV9; d_call: -; cdr3_length: 14; j_call: TRBJ2-2; cdr3_aa: CASSPPAGTGELFF; cdr3_nt: TGTGCCAGCAGCCCCCCGGCAGGTACCGGGGAGCTGTTTTTT